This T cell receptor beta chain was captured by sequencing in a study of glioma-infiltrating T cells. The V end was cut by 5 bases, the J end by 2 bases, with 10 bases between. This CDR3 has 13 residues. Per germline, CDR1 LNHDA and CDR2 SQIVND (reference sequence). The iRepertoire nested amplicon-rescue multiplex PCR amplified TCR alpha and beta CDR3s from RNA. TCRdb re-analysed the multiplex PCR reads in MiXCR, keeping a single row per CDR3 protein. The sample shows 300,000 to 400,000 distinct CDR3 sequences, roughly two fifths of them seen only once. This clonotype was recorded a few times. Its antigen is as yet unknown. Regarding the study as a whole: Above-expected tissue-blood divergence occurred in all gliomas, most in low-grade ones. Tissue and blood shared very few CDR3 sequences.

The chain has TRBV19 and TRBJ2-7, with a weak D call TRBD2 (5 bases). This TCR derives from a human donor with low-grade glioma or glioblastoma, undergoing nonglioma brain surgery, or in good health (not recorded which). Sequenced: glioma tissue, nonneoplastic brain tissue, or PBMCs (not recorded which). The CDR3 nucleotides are TGTGCCAGTAGTCGGTCTAGCCCCTACGAGCAGTACTTC. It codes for CASSRSSPYEQYF.